One sample yielded the 10 T cell receptor beta chains listed below, sequenced in a study of blood T cell repertoires in COVID-19. The table came from immunoSEQ multiplex PCR; TCRdb's copy has only in-frame clones and leaves some out. The sample has approximately 310,000 clones, roughly 86% seen once; the top ten hold 6.5% to 9.5%. Sequenced: peripheral blood. All receptors derive from a woman aged 45-60 years who had recovered from COVID-19.

This chain links TRBV7-3 with TRBJ2-6, with D uncertain. Germline lookup yields CDR1 SGHTA and CDR2 FQGTGA. The CDR3 extends over 15 amino acids. The ends were cut back, 1 base at V and 0 bases at J, with 4 bases in the middle. The DNA for the CDR3 is TGTGCCAGCAGCTTAATGCGCTCTGGGGCCAACGTCCTGACTTTC. It codes for CASSLMRSGANVLTF.

The CDR3 protein is CASSGGQLDTQYF. Written as DNA, the CDR3 is TGTGCCAGCAGCGGAGGACAGCTAGATACGCAGTATTTT. The chain joins TRBV7-3 to TRBJ2-3; weak D call: TRBD1 (6 bases). The germline gives CDR1 SGHTA, CDR2 FQGTGA. This CDR3 comprises 13 residues. V gave up 5 bases and J gave up 5 bases, with 11 bases separating them.

The chain joins TRBV6-5 to TRBJ1-1; maybe TRBD1 (5 bases). Germline lookup yields CDR1 MNHEY and CDR2 SVGAGI. This CDR3 region has 14 residues. The V gene lost 0 bases and the J gene lost 4 bases, with 9 bases spanning the gap. In nucleotides, the CDR3 is TGTGCCAGCAGTTACTCTGGCAGGGTCACTGAAGCTTTCTTT. Its translation: CASSYSGRVTEAFF.

The chain recombines TRBV4-2 with TRBJ1-1; 8 nucleotides agree with TRBD1. Losses at the gene ends were 4 bases for V and 2 bases for J; bases not matched to a gene: 3. This CDR3 is built from 14 residues. Germline lookup yields CDR1 LGHNA and CDR2 YNFKEQ. The CDR3 region has the DNA TGTGCCAGCAGCCCGACAGGGGTTAACACTGAAGCTTTCTTT. It translates to CASSPTGVNTEAFF.

The chain links TRBV2 to TRBJ2-7; D possibly corresponds to TRBD1 (6 bases). The CDR3 runs to 14 residues. V lost 6 bases, J lost 6 bases, and 18 bases lay in between. Per germline, CDR1 SNHLY and CDR2 FYNNEI. CDR3 sequence: CASRLRDTVREQYF. CDR3 in DNA: TGTGCCAGCAGACTCCGGGACACCGTTCGCGAGCAGTACTTC.

V usage is TRBV15 and J usage is TRBJ2-5; the match to TRBD2 covers 8 bases. V shed 0 bases and J 5 bases; nucleotides not matched to a gene: 5. This CDR3 spans 15 amino acids. Looked up from germline, CDR1 is LNHNV and CDR2 is YYDKDF (reference sequence). Here the CDR3 reads CATSRDGLAGETQYF. The DNA for the CDR3 is TGTGCCACCAGCAGAGATGGACTAGCTGGGGAGACCCAGTACTTC.

The chain uses TRBV28 and TRBJ2-5; 9 positions match TRBD2. Germline V gene lookup returns CDR1 MDHEN and CDR2 SYDVKM. After removal of 2 bases from V and 2 bases from J, the junction contained 3 bases not matched to a gene. This CDR3 region has 15 residues. CDR3 sequence (DNA): TGTGCCAGCAGTTTAAGGCTAGCGGGGCAAGAGACCCAGTACTTC. It specifies CASSLRLAGQETQYF. Filled out from reference TRBV28 and TRBJ2-5, the complete variable domain reads DVKVTQSSRYLVKRTGEKVFLECVQDMDHENMFWYRQDPGLGLRLIYFSYDVKMKEKGDIPEGYSVSREKKERFSLILESASTNQTSMYLCASSLRLAGQETQYFGPGTRLLVL.

This chain uses TRBV7-9 with TRBJ1-2; 10 bases fit TRBD1. The CDR3 consists of 15 residues. Germline lookup yields CDR1 SEHNR and CDR2 FQNEAQ (reference sequence). After removal of 5 bases from V and 2 bases from J, the junction contained 5 bases not matched to a gene. The CDR3: CASSPDRGGNYGYTF. The CDR3 bases are TGTGCCAGCAGCCCGGACAGGGGGGGAAACTATGGCTACACCTTC. Full variable domain (outside the CDR3, taken from reference TRBV7-9 and TRBJ1-2): DTGVSQNPRHKITKRGQNVTFRCDPISEHNRLYWYRQTLGQGPEFLTYFQNEAQLEKSRLLSDRFSAERPKGSFSTLEIQRTEQGDSAMYLCASSPDRGGNYGYTFGSGTRLTVV.

Comment on this clone: Other DNA sequences in the same sample also yield this CDR3. The CDR3 coding sequence is TGTGCCAGCAGCTTAGCGGGAGGGCCGGACGAGCAGTACTTC. Translation: CASSLAGGPDEQYF. The chain uses TRBV7-2 and TRBJ2-7; 7 bases fit TRBD2. V gave up 0 bases and J gave up 5 bases; unmatched junction bases: 4. The CDR3 totals 14 residues. The germline V gene encodes CDR1 SGHTA and CDR2 FQGNSA. Based on the CDR3 plus reference TRBV7-2 and TRBJ2-7, the full variable domain is GAGVSQSPSNKVTEKGKDVELRCDPISGHTALYWYRQSLGQGLEFLIYFQGNSAPDKSGLPSDRFSAERTGGSVSTLTIQRTQQEDSAVYLCASSLAGGPDEQYFGPGTRLTVT.

The V call is TRBV25-1, the J call TRBJ1-2; D is possibly TRBD1 (6 bases). The V end was cut by 8 bases, the J end by 2 bases, with 9 bases between. This CDR3 is 12 amino acids long. Germline V CDR1 and CDR2: MGHDK, SYGVNS. The CDR3 here is CASLQGNYGYTF. The DNA of the CDR3 is TGTGCCAGCCTTCAGGGGAACTATGGCTACACCTTC.